The 24 T cell receptor beta chains given below trace back to one sample, sequenced in a study of post-analysis software for immune sequencing data. Study-level findings and limits: Five or six TRBV segments, TRBV5-6, TRBV5-1 and TRBV20-1 among them, were found more frequent in patients than controls.

Prepared TCR beta cDNA libraries contained unique molecular identifiers. TCRdb re-derived calls from the PCR reads in MiXCR, one entry per CDR3 protein. The sample contains some 690,000 distinct CDR3 sequences, approximately 60% of which appear only once. These TCRs' antigens remain unknown. The sample was blood. These TCRs come from a girl aged 2 to 9 with multiple sclerosis.

The rearrangement joins TRBV18 to TRBJ1-2; the match to TRBD1 covers 9 bases. This CDR3 contains 16 residues. The V segment lost 3 bases and the J segment 4 bases; nucleotides outside the gene matches: 9. Germline lookup yields CDR1 KGHSH and CDR2 LQKENI. The CDR3 bases are TGTGCCAGCTCACCGGATCGACAGGGGGGAAGCTATGGCTACACCTTC. Residues: CASSPDRQGGSYGYTF.

The genes are TRBV3-1 and TRBJ1-5; perhaps TRBD1 as D (5 bases). The CDR3 consists of 16 residues. Germline CDR1 is LGHDT and CDR2 is YNNKEL (reference sequence). Trimming removed 2 bases from V and 1 base from J, with 12 bases in between. The CDR3, as DNA: TGTGCCAGCAGCCAAAGTTCACGGGGGAGCAATCAGCCCCAGCATTTT. Amino acids: CASSQSSRGSNQPQHF.

The gene calls are TRBV20-1 and TRBJ2-1, with 12 bases identical to TRBD2. This CDR3 contains 18 residues. The V gene's germline CDR1 is DFQATT and CDR2 SNEGSKA (reference sequence). V lost 2 bases and J lost 3; bases outside the gene matches: 11. The CDR3 reads CSARSPLAGGRNYNEQFF. CDR3 nucleotide sequence: TGCAGTGCTAGAAGTCCCCTAGCGGGAGGGCGAAACTACAATGAGCAGTTCTTC.

The V and J genes are TRBV5-1 and TRBJ2-3; the D gene is possibly TRBD2 (6 bases). Trimming shortened V by 4 bases and J by 5 bases, and 11 bases separated the two germline ends. Germline V lookup: CDR1 SGHRS, CDR2 YFSETQ. CDR3 length: 13 residues. CDR3 sequence: CASSRRAEDTQYF. For the CDR3, the DNA is TGCGCCAGCAGCCGGAGGGCCGAAGATACGCAGTATTTT.

This clonotype was observed once. The rearrangement joins TRBV12-3 or TRBV12-4 to TRBJ2-1; 11 bases line up with TRBD2. The V segment lost 7 bases and the J segment 9 bases; nucleotides outside the gene matches: 11. The CDR3 is made up of 15 amino acids. The CDR3 nucleotides are TGTGCCAGCACCCAGGTAGCGGGGGGGCACGGTGAGCAGTTCTTC. Its translation: CASTQVAGGHGEQFF.

A few counts support this clonotype. This rearrangement joins TRBV5-5 to TRBJ2-7, with D possibly matching TRBD2 (5 bases). This CDR3 has 12 amino acids. Germline assignment: CDR1 SGHKS and CDR2 YYEKEE (reference sequence). V was shortened by 7 bases and J by 2 bases, with 10 bases between the two germline ends. The CDR3 sequence: CASGRETYEQYF. Here the CDR3 DNA reads TGTGCCAGCGGCCGGGAAACCTACGAGCAGTACTTC. Complete variable domain (other parts from reference TRBV5-5 and TRBJ2-7): DAGVTQSPTHLIKTRGQQVTLRCSPISGHKSVSWYQQVLGQGPQFIFQYYEKEERGRGNFPDRFSARQFPNYSSELNVNALLLGDSALYLCASGRETYEQYFGPGTRLTVT.

This clonotype was counted between two and nine times. The V gene is TRBV12-3 or TRBV12-4, the J gene TRBJ1-3; D uncertain. The V end was cut by 3 bases, the J end by 4 bases, with 16 bases between. The CDR3 consists of 16 residues. CDR3 residues: CASSFSPTVTGNTIYF. CDR3 bases: TGTGCCAGCAGTTTTTCGCCTACAGTGACCGGAAACACCATATATTTT.

The V call is TRBV6-4, the J call TRBJ2-1; TRBD2 aligns across 7 bases. CDR1 and CDR2 (germline): MRHNA, SNTAGT. Germline trimming cut 2 bases from V and 1 base from J; bases unmatched to any gene: 5. The CDR3 runs to 16 residues. The chain's CDR3 is CASSDGSGTSYNEQFF. CDR3 nucleotide sequence: TGTGCCAGCAGTGACGGGAGCGGGACTTCCTACAATGAGCAGTTCTTC.

CDR3 nucleotide sequence: TGTGCCAGCAGAGCTCGCTCGGGGGCCCAAGAGACCCAGTACTTC. Translating gives CASRARSGAQETQYF. The rearrangement joins TRBV6-6 to TRBJ2-5; D is perhaps TRBD1 or TRBD2 (6 bases each). Trimming pared 6 bases from V and 1 base from J, leaving 15 bases between. CDR1 and CDR2 (germline): MNHNY, SVGAGI (reference sequence). This CDR3 contains 15 residues.

The V gene is TRBV3-1, the J gene TRBJ2-4; TRBD2 matches 8 bases. The closer fit of TRBJ2-5 to the DNA end suggests the J call may be wrong. Germline V CDR1 and CDR2: LGHDT, YNNKEL (reference sequence). CDR3 length equals 15 residues. The CDR3 protein is CASSQASGGQETQYF. Written as DNA, the CDR3 is TGTGCCAGCAGCCAAGCGAGCGGGGGACAAGAGACCCAGTACTTC.

A single count supports this clonotype. The chain employs TRBV12-3 or TRBV12-4 and TRBJ2-3; 9 bases map to TRBD1. CDR3 length: 16 amino acids. The junction had 5 bases not matched to a gene; V was cut back by 0 bases and J by 4 bases. CDR3 residues: CASSLATGGEADTQYF. The CDR3 nucleotides are TGTGCCAGCAGTTTAGCGACAGGGGGGGAGGCAGATACGCAGTATTTT.

This rearrangement joins TRBV20-1 to TRBJ1-2, with no clear D. The germline V and J ends were trimmed by 0 bases and 5 bases, with 16 bases remaining between them. The CDR3 length is 15 residues. Germline V lookup: CDR1 DFQATT, CDR2 SNEGSKA (reference sequence). The CDR3 DNA reads TGCAGTGCTAGAGACAACACAGAGCCTCTTTATGGCTACACCTTC. Translating it yields CSARDNTEPLYGYTF.

The V gene is TRBV2, the J gene TRBJ1-4; unclear D gene. Germline V gene lookup returns CDR1 SNHLY and CDR2 FYNNEI. The CDR3 loop spans 13 amino acids. The V end lost 5 bases, the J end lost 9 bases, and 13 bases lay between the germline ends. CDR3 DNA: TGTGCCAGCAGTTTTGCCGGCAGCCAAAAACTGTTTTTT. This translates into CASSFAGSQKLFF. Based on the CDR3 plus reference TRBV2 and TRBJ1-4, the full variable domain is EPEVTQTPSHQVTQMGQEVILRCVPISNHLYFYWYRQILGQKVEFLVSFYNNEISEKSEIFDDQFSVERPDGSNFTLKIRSTKLEDSAMYFCASSFAGSQKLFFGSGTQLSVL.

The chain links TRBV29-1 to TRBJ2-3; D call uncertain. Trimming took off 2 bases at V and 1 base at J, with 4 bases between the two ends. CDR1 SQVTM and CDR2 ANQGSEA come from the germline V gene. This CDR3 spans 12 amino acids. The CDR3 sequence: CSVEKGTDTQYF. In nucleotides, the CDR3 is TGCAGCGTTGAAAAGGGCACAGATACGCAGTATTTT.

The chain uses TRBV7-2 and TRBJ2-7; tentative D call: TRBD2 (5 bases). Germline V gives CDR1 SGHTA, CDR2 FQGNSA. The length of the CDR3 is 17 residues. The V end was cut by 3 bases, the J end by 7 bases, with 25 bases between. In DNA form, the CDR3 reads TGTGCCAGCAGCTTCGGCTGGACGGGTTTCTCCTCGGGGGAGCAGTACTTC. It specifies CASSFGWTGFSSGEQYF.

This rearrangement joins TRBV12-3 or TRBV12-4 to TRBJ2-1; D is unclear. V was shortened by 3 bases and J by 0 bases, with 15 bases between the two germline ends. This CDR3 comprises 17 residues. For the CDR3, the DNA is TGTGCCAGCAGTTTTTCAGCTACCGTGAGCTCCTACAATGAGCAGTTCTTC. Amino acid sequence: CASSFSATVSSYNEQFF.

The CDR3 nucleotides are TGCAGTGCCGTCAGTAATGAGCAGTTCTTC. Translating gives CSAVSNEQFF. The chain employs TRBV20-1 and TRBJ2-1; the D is unclear. The CDR3 consists of 10 residues. Looked up from germline, CDR1 is DFQATT and CDR2 is SNEGSKA (reference sequence). V shed 6 bases and J shed 7 bases, with 7 bases lying between them.

This sequence joins TRBV12-3 or TRBV12-4 and TRBJ2-1, with 10 bases identical to TRBD2. V was clipped by 4 bases and J by 3 bases; unmatched bases: 9. The CDR3 is 17 residues long. CDR3 region: CASSSTTGLAIYNEQFF. The CDR3 nucleotides read TGTGCCAGCAGTTCGACGACGGGACTAGCGATCTACAATGAGCAGTTCTTC.

The J gene is TRBJ2-7, the V gene TRBV12-3 or TRBV12-4; 7 bases are a match to TRBD2. The CDR3 is 15 amino acids. Trimming at V came to 5 bases and at J to 4 bases, leaving 11 bases not matched to a gene. The CDR3 is CASSASGTGDYEQYF. The DNA of the CDR3 is TGTGCCAGCAGTGCCAGCGGGACTGGGGATTACGAGCAGTACTTC.

The rearrangement links TRBV24-1 to TRBJ2-3; TRBD1 matches at 10 bases. This CDR3 is built from 16 residues. Trimming cost V 4 bases and J 2 bases; bases outside gene matches: 5. Per germline, CDR1 KGHDR and CDR2 SFDVKD. The CDR3 DNA reads as TGTGCCACCAGTGACCCTGGGACAGGGGACACAGATACGCAGTATTTT. Its protein is CATSDPGTGDTDTQYF.

Comments on this clonotype: One end of the junction varies from germline; a read error may be responsible. The V and J genes are TRBV12-3 or TRBV12-4 and TRBJ2-3; 11 nucleotides match TRBD2. This CDR3 is 17 amino acids long. The CDR3 nucleotides are TGTGCCTGCAGTCCCCGTCTAGCGGGGGGTAGGGCAGATACGCAGTATTTT. Translated: CACSPRLAGGRADTQYF.

The rearrangement uses TRBV7-9 and TRBJ2-2; 13 nucleotides line up with TRBD2. V lost 4 bases to trimming and J lost 2 bases; unmatched junction nucleotides: 7. The germline gives CDR1 SEHNR, CDR2 FQNEAQ (reference sequence). The CDR3 runs to 18 residues. The CDR3 region is CASSSDSGLAGNTGELFF. CDR3 coding DNA: TGTGCCAGCAGCTCCGACTCGGGACTAGCGGGAAACACCGGGGAGCTGTTTTTT.

A single count supports this clonotype. This sequence joins TRBV4-1 and TRBJ2-4, with TRBD2 identical over 10 bases. The DNA matches TRBJ2-7 better at its end, which makes the J call doubtful. The CDR3 consists of 15 residues. Per the germline V gene, CDR1 is MGHRA and CDR2 is YSYEKL. The chain's CDR3 is CASSLYSGRSDEQYF. The CDR3, as DNA: TGCGCCAGCAGCCTGTATAGCGGGAGGTCGGACGAGCAGTACTTC.

This rearrangement joins TRBV29-1 to TRBJ2-5; TRBD2 matches at 9 bases. Judging by the DNA end, TRBJ2-7 fits better; the J call may be wrong. CDR1 and CDR2 from the germline V gene are SQVTM and ANQGSEA. The CDR3 sequence is 13 residues long. CDR3 DNA: TGCAGTGTTAGCGGGAGTTTTCCCTACGAGCAGTACTTC. Translated: CSVSGSFPYEQYF.